The 10 T cell receptor beta chains given below trace back to one sample, sequenced in a study of post-analysis software for immune sequencing data. Study results and limitations: Controls had lower frequencies than patients of five TRBV segments, which included TRBV5-6, TRBV5-1 and TRBV20-1.

Libraries were made from TCR beta cDNA, and they carried unique molecular identifiers. TCRdb re-derived calls from the PCR reads in MiXCR, one entry per CDR3 protein. The data hold under 650,000 distinct CDR3 sequences, with 44% observed a single time. The antigens these receptors bind are not known. Input material: blood. The source of these receptors is a girl under 18 with multiple sclerosis.

The chain couples TRBV11-3 to TRBJ2-5; D perhaps matches TRBD2 (6 bases). V was pared by 0 bases and J by 11 bases, with 22 bases between. Per germline, CDR1 SGHNT and CDR2 YENEEA. This CDR3 region has 16 residues. CDR3: CASSLDGAKGRREQYF. The CDR3 nucleotides read TGTGCCAGCAGCTTAGATGGGGCCAAGGGGAGACGGGAGCAGTACTTC.

This clonotype was detected only a few times. This sequence joins TRBV3-1 and TRBJ1-2; no clear D. Trimming removed 4 bases from V and 6 bases from J, with 15 bases in between. CDR1 and CDR2 (germline): LGHDT, YNNKEL (reference sequence). The CDR3 has 14 amino acids. DNA for the CDR3: TGTGCCAGCAGCCTTCCATCGGTGTCAGATGGCTACACCTTC. It is translated as CASSLPSVSDGYTF.

The chain has TRBV19 and TRBJ2-6; 7 nucleotides align to TRBD1. Germline CDR1 is LNHDA and CDR2 is SQIVND (reference sequence). With 7 bases clipped from V and 2 bases from J, the junction kept 5 bases outside the gene matches. CDR3 length equals 15 residues. CDR3 sequence: CASNSQGAGANVLTF. In DNA form, the CDR3 reads TGTGCCAGTAATAGTCAGGGGGCTGGGGCCAACGTCCTGACTTTC.

V gene TRBV20-1 combines with J gene TRBJ2-1; D may be TRBD1 (6 bases). V lost 3 bases, J lost 0 bases, and 9 bases lay in between. The CDR3 runs to 14 residues. Germline V gives CDR1 DFQATT, CDR2 SNEGSKA (reference sequence). CDR3: CSASGDNSYNEQFF. CDR3 in DNA: TGCAGTGCTAGCGGGGACAACTCCTACAATGAGCAGTTCTTC.

This clonotype was observed a handful of times. V is TRBV20-1 and J is TRBJ2-5; TRBD2 matches at 10 bases. J was trimmed by 3 bases and V by 1 base; bases with no gene match: 11. This CDR3 contains 17 residues. The V gene's germline CDR1 is DFQATT and CDR2 SNEGSKA (reference sequence). The CDR3 nucleotides read TGCAGTGCTAGAGGAAAGCTAGCGGGGGTCCGGGAAGAGACCCAGTACTTC. Amino acid sequence: CSARGKLAGVREETQYF.

The chain uses TRBV29-1 and TRBJ2-7; perhaps D is TRBD1 or TRBD2 (6 bases each). The CDR3 sequence is 12 residues long. Germline V lookup: CDR1 SQVTM, CDR2 ANQGSEA. This CDR3 is CGGTMSSYEQYF. CDR3 coding DNA: TGCGGCGGGACAATGAGCTCCTACGAGCAGTACTTC.

The V and J genes are TRBV5-1 and TRBJ2-1; 16 bases match TRBD2. J was trimmed by 9 bases and V by 4 bases; bases with no gene match: 7. Per the germline V gene, CDR1 is SGHRS and CDR2 is YFSETQ. There are 16 residues in the CDR3. The CDR3 region has the DNA TGCGCCAGCAGCCAGGGACTAGCGGGAGGGCGAGTTGAGCAGTTCTTC. It translates to CASSQGLAGGRVEQFF.

In this sample, this clonotype turned up a few times. The chain carries TRBV10-3 and TRBJ2-1, with D perhaps matching TRBD1 or TRBD2 (5 bases each). This CDR3 comprises 15 residues. Germline assignment: CDR1 ENHRY and CDR2 SYGVKD. V lost 8 bases to trimming and J lost 2 bases, with 16 bases between them. The CDR3 spells CAIREGSGPYNEQFF. The CDR3, as DNA: TGTGCCATCCGAGAGGGGAGCGGCCCCTACAATGAGCAGTTCTTC.

This clonotype was detected only a few times. The chain combines TRBV6-5 with TRBJ2-5; 11 bases line up with TRBD1. The DNA matches TRBJ2-7 better at its end, which makes the J call doubtful. Germline V CDR1 and CDR2: MNHEY, SVGAGI. This CDR3 region has 15 residues. The CDR3 here is CASSEPGTGGYEQYF. The DNA for the CDR3 is TGTGCCAGCAGTGAACCCGGGACAGGGGGGTACGAGCAGTACTTC.

V gene TRBV6-5 combines with J gene TRBJ1-2; weak D call: TRBD1 (5 bases). This CDR3 region has 13 residues. Trimming cost V 5 bases and J 8 bases, with 15 bases left between them. The germline V gene encodes CDR1 MNHEY and CDR2 SVGAGI. The CDR3 sequence: CASSPPRGNGYTF. The DNA for the CDR3 is TGTGCCAGCAGTCCCCCAAGGGGTAACGGCTACACCTTC.